This entry lists 29 T cell receptor beta chains sequenced from one sample in a study of CD8 T cells in ankylosing spondylitis. Each CDR3 protein gets one entry after TCRdb re-called the 5' RACE reads with MiXCR. The sample has some 130,000 distinct CDR3 sequences, around 7.9% seen once. Sequencing used blood, either unsorted or a sorted T cell fraction (not recorded which). Source of these receptors: a female donor with ankylosing spondylitis or in good health (not recorded which).

A word on this clonotype: Just one base apart from a much larger clone, this may be a read error. V and J are TRBV7-2 and TRBJ2-4; 7 bases map to TRBD1. Germline V gene data show CDR1 as SGHTA and CDR2 as FQGNSA. The CDR3 has 13 residues. CDR3 amino acids: CVSSLDRENIQYF. CDR3 in DNA: TGTGTCAGCAGCCTCGACAGGGAAAACATTCAGTACTTC.

This clonotype was seen at least ten times. This chain connects TRBV27 to TRBJ1-6, with TRBD1 identical over 8 bases. Trimming removed 6 bases from V and 7 bases from J; junction bases left unmatched: 8. Germline V gene sequence: CDR1 MNHEY, CDR2 SMNVEV (reference sequence). The CDR3 extends over 15 amino acids. The CDR3 region is CASRQSGQGNSPLHF. The CDR3 DNA follows: TGTGCCAGCAGGCAGAGCGGACAGGGAAATTCACCCCTCCACTTT.

This clonotype was seen at least ten times. This rearrangement joins TRBV24-1 to TRBJ2-1; TRBD2 matches 9 bases. The J segment lost 8 bases and the V segment lost 1 base, leaving 5 bases of the junction unmatched. The germline gives CDR1 KGHDR, CDR2 SFDVKD. The CDR3 is 15 amino acids. CDR3 coding DNA: TGTGCCACCAGTGATTTTGTAGCGGGGGAGGATGAGCAGTTCTTC. The encoded protein is CATSDFVAGEDEQFF.

This clonotype has at least ten counts. In nucleotides, the CDR3 is TGCGCCAGCAGCCTCCTTGACACTGATTCCGAAGCTTTCTTT. Encoded protein: CASSLLDTDSEAFF. The V call is TRBV5-1, the J call TRBJ1-1; D not certain. The CDR3 contains 14 residues. V lost 4 bases and J lost 8, with 18 bases in between. Germline V gives CDR1 SGHRS, CDR2 YFSETQ.

This clonotype was seen repeatedly, ten times or more. The DNA for the CDR3 is TGTGCCAGTAAACTGGGGGTCAGCACAGATACGCAGTATTTT. Residues: CASKLGVSTDTQYF. The rearrangement joins TRBV19 to TRBJ2-3; D may be TRBD1 or TRBD2 (5 bases each). The CDR3 has 14 residues. The germline CDR1 and CDR2 sequences are LNHDA and SQIVND (reference sequence). V dropped 7 bases and J dropped 0 bases, with 11 bases sitting between them.

This clonotype was seen at least ten times. This chain connects TRBV6-1 to TRBJ1-5; 9 positions agree with TRBD1. The V gene's germline CDR1 is MNHNS and CDR2 SASEGT. Germline trimming cut 4 bases from V and 9 bases from J; bases unmatched to any gene: 7. The CDR3 length is 14 residues. The CDR3 loop reads CASSASGQGMPQHF. The CDR3 DNA follows: TGTGCCAGCAGTGCTTCGGGACAGGGAATGCCCCAGCATTTT.

This clonotype was counted many times. CDR3 sequence: CASSVGRGTDTQYF. The DNA for the CDR3 is TGTGCCAGCAGTGTGGGAAGGGGGACAGATACGCAGTATTTT. The V gene is TRBV2, the J gene TRBJ2-3, with D possibly matching TRBD1 (6 bases). The V gene's germline CDR1 is SNHLY and CDR2 FYNNEI. Trimming removed 4 bases from V and 3 bases from J, with 11 bases in between. The CDR3 length is 14 residues.

Many counts were recorded for this clonotype. V and J are TRBV27 and TRBJ1-2; D call uncertain. V lost 3 bases and J lost 0, with 5 bases in between. The CDR3 sequence is 13 residues long. Looked up from germline, CDR1 is MNHEY and CDR2 is SMNVEV (reference sequence). CDR3 protein: CASSFGANYGYTF. The CDR3, as DNA: TGTGCCAGCAGTTTCGGGGCTAACTATGGCTACACCTTC.

In its sample, this clonotype was seen many times. The chain recombines TRBV10-3 with TRBJ2-5; D remains ambiguous. CDR1 and CDR2 from the germline V gene are ENHRY and SYGVKD. The CDR3 runs to 13 residues. V lost 0 bases to trimming and J lost 5 bases, with 7 bases between them. The CDR3 coding sequence is TGTGCCATCAGTGAGTCGAATCTGGAGACCCAGTACTTC. It translates to CAISESNLETQYF.

A note on this clonotype: A much larger clone lies one base from this, so it may be a read error. The gene calls are TRBV19 and TRBJ2-6; 7 nucleotides align to TRBD1. The CDR3 has 15 residues. Germline CDR1 reads LNHDA; CDR2 reads SQIVND (reference sequence). With V trimmed by 7 bases and J by 5 bases, 8 bases remained unmatched. The CDR3 sequence: CASTTGFARANVLTF. The CDR3 DNA reads as TGTGCCAGTACGACAGGGTTCGCTAGGGCCAACGTCCTGACTTTC.

This clonotype was counted at least ten times. This chain uses TRBV20-1 with TRBJ2-3; D unresolved. The CDR3 is made up of 11 amino acids. V lost 4 bases and J lost 5, with 7 bases in between. Germline CDR1 reads DFQATT; CDR2 reads SNEGSKA (reference sequence). The CDR3 reads CSAKPQDTQYF. Written as DNA, the CDR3 is TGCAGTGCTAAACCGCAAGATACGCAGTATTTT.

This clonotype showed up many times. The J gene is TRBJ2-1, the V gene TRBV9; TRBD1 aligns across 7 bases. The CDR3 covers 15 residues. CDR1 and CDR2 from the germline V gene are SGDLS and YYNGEE. The V segment lost 0 bases and the J segment 5 bases; nucleotides outside the gene matches: 5. In DNA form, the CDR3 reads TGTGCCAGCAGCGTAGGAGGGGGCGCCGACAATGAGCAGTTCTTC. Protein sequence: CASSVGGGADNEQFF.

This clonotype was seen at least ten times. The chain links TRBV30 to TRBJ1-4; no clear D. Germline V gene data show CDR1 as GTSNPN and CDR2 as SVGIG (reference sequence). CDR3 length: 14 amino acids. V lost 4 bases to trimming and J lost 8 bases, with 17 bases between them. CDR3 sequence reads: CAWMSTILGEKLFF. The CDR3, as DNA: TGTGCCTGGATGTCGACTATTCTAGGAGAAAAACTGTTTTTT.

This chain links TRBV7-6 with TRBJ2-1; TRBD2 matches at 11 bases. Germline CDR1 and CDR2: SGHVS and FNYEAQ. Unmatched junction bases numbered 13, after V lost 5 bases and J lost 7 bases. This CDR3 is 17 amino acids long. Here the CDR3 DNA reads TGTGCCAGCAGCCCGCAACTAGCGGGGGCAGGTAGGAATGAGCAGTTCTTC. This sequence encodes CASSPQLAGAGRNEQFF. Drawing the rest from reference TRBV7-6 and TRBJ2-1, the complete variable domain is GAGVSQSPRYKVTKRGQDVALRCDPISGHVSLYWYRQALGQGPEFLTYFNYEAQQDKSGLPNDRFSAERPEGSISTLTIQRTEQRDSAMYRCASSPQLAGAGRNEQFFGPGTRLTVL.

At least ten counts were recorded for this clonotype. The chain joins TRBV7-3 to TRBJ2-1; tentatively, D is TRBD2 (5 bases). Germline CDR1 reads SGHTA; CDR2 reads FQGTGA. CDR3 length: 14 amino acids. Trimming shortened V by 3 bases and J by 10 bases, and 16 bases separated the two germline ends. The CDR3 nucleotides are TGTGCCAGCAGCTTGTCAGCCGAGGGTTTGGAGCAGTTCTTC. Its translation: CASSLSAEGLEQFF.

This clonotype was seen at least ten times. The chain joins TRBV7-9 to TRBJ1-4; D remains unclear. This CDR3 is 16 amino acids long. Germline CDR1 is SEHNR and CDR2 is FQNEAQ (reference sequence). V was trimmed by 4 bases and J by 3 bases, leaving 15 bases between them. CDR3 sequence reads: CASSSTLGGSNEKLFF. In nucleotides, the CDR3 is TGTGCCAGCAGCTCGACCCTGGGTGGGTCTAATGAAAAACTGTTTTTT.

Ten or more counts support this clonotype. This chain joins TRBV21-1 and TRBJ2-7; the tabulated D call, TRBD1, remains unverified against the DNA. TRBV21-1 corresponds to a pseudogene. This CDR3 has 16 residues. The CDR3 DNA follows: TGTGCCAGCAGCAAAGCCCCGGGACAGCGCCCCTACGAGCAGTACTTC. Translated, it gives CASSKAPGQRPYEQYF.

This clonotype occurred a few times. V is TRBV18 and J is TRBJ2-5; D tentatively fits TRBD1 or TRBD2 (6 bases each). V lost 8 bases and J lost 4, with 17 bases in between. Germline V gene sequence: CDR1 KGHSH, CDR2 LQKENI. The CDR3 is 14 amino acids. In nucleotides, the CDR3 is TGTGCCAGCGCACGGGAGACAGGAGGAGAGACCCAGTACTTC. Translation gives CASARETGGETQYF.

The CDR3 sequence is CASSFQPGQGEGYTF. Written as DNA, the CDR3 is TGCGCCAGCAGCTTTCAACCGGGACAGGGTGAGGGCTACACCTTC. The chain links TRBV5-1 to TRBJ1-2, with 9 bases lining up with TRBD1. The junction had 10 bases not matched to a gene; V was cut back by 2 bases and J by 8 bases. The CDR3 runs to 15 residues. Germline V gives CDR1 SGHRS, CDR2 YFSETQ.

This clonotype has ten or more counts. This chain connects TRBV29-1 to TRBJ1-5; 7 positions match TRBD1. This CDR3 comprises 12 residues. The V gene end was trimmed by 6 bases and the J gene end by 9 bases; junction bases not matched to a gene: 8. CDR1 is SQVTM, CDR2 ANQGSEA, per germline. CDR3 DNA sequence: TGCAGCGTGAGGACAGGCCCGGGGCCCCAGCATTTT. Protein sequence: CSVRTGPGPQHF.

In this sample, this clonotype turned up many times. V usage is TRBV9 and J usage is TRBJ1-2, with D possibly TRBD1 on 5 matching bases. CDR1 is SGDLS, CDR2 YYNGEE, per germline. The CDR3 consists of 18 residues. V dropped 0 bases and J dropped 2 bases, with 20 bases sitting between them. The CDR3 DNA reads as TGTGCCAGCAGCGTAGCTAAGGTTCCGGGCAGGGTGAACTATGGCTACACCTTC. Translating it yields CASSVAKVPGRVNYGYTF.

Ten or more counts support this clonotype. This chain connects TRBV28 to TRBJ1-2; the D gene is possibly TRBD1 (6 bases). CDR1 and CDR2 (germline): MDHEN, SYDVKM. Trimming removed 6 bases from V and 3 bases from J, with 14 bases in between. This CDR3 is 14 amino acids long. This chain's CDR3 is CASRPQGKDYGYTF. The CDR3 coding sequence is TGTGCCAGCAGGCCCCAGGGGAAGGACTATGGCTACACCTTC.

The genes are TRBV29-1 and TRBJ1-2; 7 bases line up with TRBD1. The germline CDR1 and CDR2 sequences are SQVTM and ANQGSEA. The CDR3 runs to 13 residues. The J segment lost 3 bases and the V segment lost 6 bases, leaving 7 bases of the junction unmatched. The CDR3 loop reads CSVTGGGDYGYTF. CDR3 DNA: TGCAGCGTAACGGGAGGGGGCGACTATGGCTACACCTTC.

This clonotype was observed many times. This chain uses TRBV29-1 with TRBJ1-4; D not certain. CDR1 and CDR2 (germline): SQVTM, ANQGSEA. With 6 bases removed from V and 8 bases from J, the gap between germline ends came to 7 bases. The CDR3 is 10 residues long. CDR3 nucleotides: TGCAGCGTCGAAAAGGAAAAACTGTTTTTT. This translates into CSVEKEKLFF.

This clonotype was detected ten times or more. J is TRBJ1-2 and V is TRBV5-6; possibly TRBD1 for D (6 bases). The germline V gene has CDR1 SGHDT and CDR2 YYEEEE. Trimming left V 0 bases short and J 9 bases short, with 15 bases between. This CDR3 spans 14 amino acids. The CDR3 is CASSLESGGVSYTF. The CDR3, as DNA: TGTGCCAGCAGCTTGGAATCCGGGGGCGTCAGCTACACCTTC.

Notes on this clonotype: Since a much larger clone is just one base distant, this may be a read error. This chain uses TRBV7-9 with TRBJ2-3, with D perhaps matching TRBD1 (6 bases). Germline V gene sequence: CDR1 SEHNR, CDR2 FQNEAQ (reference sequence). The CDR3 extends over 15 amino acids. The CDR3 sequence: CASSLWGQGTDKQYF. The CDR3 region has the DNA TGTGCCAGCAGCTTATGGGGGCAGGGCACAGATAAGCAGTATTTT.

This clonotype has at least ten counts. This sequence joins TRBV11-2 and TRBJ2-5, with D perhaps TRBD2 (6 bases). The CDR3 extends over 18 amino acids. Trimming cost V 5 bases and J 1 base, with 23 bases left between them. CDR1 is SGHAT and CDR2 is FQNNGV in the germline V gene. CDR3 region: CASSLQPWDFGAQETQYF. The CDR3 bases are TGTGCCAGCAGCCTCCAACCTTGGGACTTTGGGGCCCAAGAGACCCAGTACTTC.

The rearrangement joins TRBV27 to TRBJ2-7; TRBD2 might be the D (5 bases). Trimming took 5 bases from V and 0 from J, leaving 17 bases between them. CDR3 length: 16 residues. Per germline, CDR1 MNHEY and CDR2 SMNVEV (reference sequence). CDR3 loop: CASSQSVAYSSYEQYF. For the CDR3, the DNA is TGTGCCAGCAGTCAATCGGTAGCGTACAGCTCCTACGAGCAGTACTTC.

There are many counts of this clonotype. The chain joins TRBV20-1 to TRBJ1-5, with D perhaps TRBD1 (5 bases). Per the germline V gene, CDR1 is DFQATT and CDR2 is SNEGSKA (reference sequence). Trimming took 4 bases from V and 1 from J, leaving 11 bases between them. The CDR3 spans 14 residues. The CDR3 here is CSATTGGSNQPQHF. The CDR3, as DNA: TGCAGTGCTACAACAGGAGGGAGCAATCAGCCCCAGCATTTT.